The 30 T cell receptor beta chains reported below all come from one sample, sequenced in a study of metastatic and nonmetastatic thyroid tumors. TCRdb re-called the PCR reads with MiXCR. There are about 28,000 clones in the sample; 15% to 20% occur only once, and about 4.2% lies in the top ten. No patient had received any treatment before thyroid surgery. Sequenced input: blood. These receptors were collected from a female donor with papillary thyroid cancer or a benign thyroid nodule (not recorded which). Some clones in this sample may be carry-over from other donors' samples.

Only one count was recorded for this clone. The chain has TRBV20-1 and TRBJ1-2; 7 nucleotides match TRBD1. In germline, CDR1 is DFQATT, CDR2 SNEGSKA (reference sequence). CDR3 size: 14 residues. Trimming at V came to 1 base and at J to 2 bases, leaving 4 bases not matched to a gene. The CDR3 loop is CSARGQGGNYGYTF. In DNA form, the CDR3 reads TGCAGTGCTAGAGGCCAGGGGGGCAACTATGGCTACACCTTC.

This chain joins TRBV6-1 and TRBJ2-7; no firm D call. V was pared by 6 bases and J by 0 bases, with 15 bases between. This CDR3 contains 15 residues. The germline V gene encodes CDR1 MNHNS and CDR2 SASEGT. The CDR3 region has the DNA TGTGCCAGCAGCCGCGGTCATCGGAGCTCCTACGAGCAGTACTTC. The encoded protein is CASSRGHRSSYEQYF.

This clone came up many times. Other DNA sequences in the same sample also yield this CDR3. The rearrangement joins TRBV19 to TRBJ1-6; D unresolved. V was cut by 5 bases and J by 7 bases, with 3 bases left in between. Germline CDR1 LNHDA, CDR2 SQIVND (reference sequence). CDR3 length equals 11 residues. The CDR3 DNA sequence: TGTGCCAGTAGTGGGAATTCACCCCTCCACTTT. Its protein product is CASSGNSPLHF.

This clone was found many times. The rearrangement links TRBV7-6 to TRBJ2-2; 16 bases are shared with TRBD2. The CDR3 is made up of 19 amino acids. With V trimmed by 1 base and J by 7 bases, 9 bases remained unmatched. The germline V gene encodes CDR1 SGHVS and CDR2 FNYEAQ. As DNA, the CDR3 is TGTGCCAGCAGCTTAGTTGTGGGACTAGCGGGAGGGCCCGTCGGGGAGCTGTTTTTT. This sequence encodes CASSLVVGLAGGPVGELFF.

This clone occurred many times. The chain joins TRBV10-3 to TRBJ2-3; the D gene is possibly TRBD2 (6 bases). This CDR3 has 13 amino acids. Trimming removed 6 bases from V and 4 bases from J, with 11 bases in between. Germline values: CDR1 ENHRY, CDR2 SYGVKD. In DNA form, the CDR3 reads TGTGCCATCAGGCCCGGGACTCCAGATACGCAGTATTTT. It yields the protein CAIRPGTPDTQYF.

This clone has only one observation. The chain carries TRBV4-2 and TRBJ1-1, with a tentative D call TRBD1 (5 bases). The CDR3 extends over 13 amino acids. Germline V gene lookup returns CDR1 LGHNA and CDR2 YNFKEQ. V was pared by 3 bases and J by 4 bases, with 9 bases between. The CDR3 coding sequence is TGTGCCAGCAGCCAGGGGGTGGTCACTGAAGCTTTCTTT. It codes for CASSQGVVTEAFF.

This clone turned up a few times. This CDR3 fails to terminate in the conserved phenylalanine or tryptophan, so it likely reflects a read error. The CDR3 region is CASSETGGSQPQHL. CDR3 bases: TGTGCCAGCTCTGAGACGGGGGGTAGTCAGCCCCAGCATCTT. This chain joins TRBV27 and TRBJ1-5; maybe TRBD1 (5 bases). V lost 8 bases and J 6 bases, leaving 17 bases between the germline ends. Germline V gene data show CDR1 as MNHEY and CDR2 as SMNVEV (reference sequence). CDR3 length: 14 amino acids.

The sample holds many counts of this clone. This chain connects TRBV7-9 to TRBJ1-1, with D unclear. V lost 1 base and J 0 bases, leaving 9 bases between the germline ends. The CDR3 runs 15 residues. The germline gives CDR1 SEHNR, CDR2 FQNEAQ (reference sequence). The CDR3 DNA is TGTGCCAGCAGCTTAGAGGGCAGTTTGAACACTGAAGCTTTCTTT. Protein sequence: CASSLEGSLNTEAFF.

In the case of this clone: A read error may account for a junction end that differs from germline. V usage is TRBV28 and J usage is TRBJ2-3, with 8 bases that match TRBD2. The CDR3 spans 17 residues. Germline V gene lookup returns CDR1 MDHEN and CDR2 SYDVKM. CDR3 sequence (DNA): TGTGCCAGCAGTTCCCCTGCAACGGGAGGGCTGGCGGATAAGCAGTATTTT. This translates into CASSSPATGGLADKQYF.

A few counts support this clone. J is TRBJ1-1 and V is TRBV19; D gene uncertain. This CDR3 comprises 13 residues. Germline values: CDR1 LNHDA, CDR2 SQIVND (reference sequence). V was trimmed by 5 bases and J by 1 base, leaving 8 bases between them. The CDR3 DNA sequence: TGTGCCAGTAGTCTTTGGGGGAACACTGAAGCTTTCTTT. Amino acids: CASSLWGNTEAFF. Full variable domain (remainder filled in from reference TRBV19 and TRBJ1-1): DGGITQSPKYLFRKEGQNVTLSCEQNLNHDAMYWYRQDPGQGLRLIYYSQIVNDFQKGDIAEGYSVSREKKESFPLTVTSAQKNPTAFYLCASSLWGNTEAFFGQGTRLTVV.

This clone was observed many times. V is TRBV7-3 and J is TRBJ2-3; 7 nucleotides align to TRBD1. The CDR3 length is 18 residues. Germline CDR1 SGHTA, CDR2 FQGTGA. V lost 4 bases, J lost 0 bases, and 13 bases stayed unmatched. The CDR3 sequence is CASSSSGQFFSSTDTQYF. As DNA, the CDR3 is TGTGCCAGCAGCTCCTCGGGACAGTTTTTCTCTAGCACAGATACGCAGTATTTT.

This clone was found many times. A read error may explain this, as a much larger clone is one base away. This chain connects TRBV12-3 or TRBV12-4 to TRBJ2-6, with unresolved D. CDR3 length: 13 amino acids. Deletions cut 6 bases from V and 3 bases from J, with 6 bases between. For the CDR3, the DNA is TGTGCCAGCAGACCACTTGGGGCCAACGTCCTGACTTTC. Its translation: CASRPLGANVLTF.

This clone was seen repeatedly, ten times or more. The chain couples TRBV3-1 to TRBJ2-7, with TRBD2 identical over 9 bases. This CDR3 contains 15 residues. Trimming took 4 bases from V and 1 from J; bases not matched to a gene: 5. The germline gives CDR1 LGHDT, CDR2 YNNKEL (reference sequence). The CDR3 here is CASSPPGLASYEQYF. The CDR3 bases are TGTGCCAGCAGCCCGCCGGGACTAGCATCCTACGAGCAGTACTTC.

By share of the sample, this clone is medium-sized. This chain connects TRBV27 to TRBJ2-7; 10 bases line up with TRBD2. The CDR3 is made up of 16 amino acids. The germline V gene encodes CDR1 MNHEY and CDR2 SMNVEV (reference sequence). With V trimmed by 4 bases and J by 2 bases, 8 bases remained unmatched. For the CDR3, the DNA is TGTGCCAGCAGTTCCCTACTAGCGGGGAGGCCCTACGAGCAGTACTTC. Residues: CASSSLLAGRPYEQYF.

This clone has ten or more counts. This chain connects TRBV27 to TRBJ2-7; D is possibly TRBD2 (5 bases). The CDR3 spans 15 residues. The V gene's germline CDR1 is MNHEY and CDR2 SMNVEV (reference sequence). Between the trimmed V and J ends, which lost 4 bases and 0 bases, there was a span of 13 bases. CDR3: CASSSRALSSYEQYF. CDR3 DNA sequence: TGTGCCAGCAGTTCGCGGGCCTTGAGCTCCTACGAGCAGTACTTC.

In the case of this clone: At one boundary the junction diverges from the germline segment, which might be a read error. The gene calls are TRBV6-5 and TRBJ1-1; a possible D gene is TRBD1 (6 bases). Per germline, CDR1 MNHEY and CDR2 SVGAGI. There are 14 residues in the CDR3. The CDR3 spells CANSLQGSCTEAFF. The CDR3 DNA reads TGTGCCAACAGTTTACAGGGTTCGTGTACTGAAGCTTTCTTT.

The chain combines TRBV4-1 with TRBJ2-7; TRBD1 matches 10 bases. Germline CDR1 MGHRA, CDR2 YSYEKL. The CDR3 spans 14 residues. V trimming: 4 bases; J trimming: 4 bases; junction bases outside the gene matches: 4. The CDR3: CASSPGQGGYEQYF. For the CDR3, the DNA is TGCGCCAGCAGCCCCGGACAGGGGGGGTACGAGCAGTACTTC.

The rearrangement links TRBV20-1 to TRBJ1-3, with D possibly TRBD1 on 6 matching bases. Looked up from germline, CDR1 is DFQATT and CDR2 is SNEGSKA (reference sequence). With 5 bases removed from V and 4 bases from J, the gap between germline ends came to 18 bases. The CDR3 has 15 amino acids. The CDR3 loop is CSARPPQGSGNTIYF. The CDR3, as DNA: TGCAGTGCTCGACCCCCTCAGGGGTCGGGAAACACCATATATTTT.

This clone came up many times. This may come from a read error, since a much larger clone is one base off. This rearrangement joins TRBV6-1 to TRBJ1-2, with TRBD1 as a possible D gene (5 bases). Germline V gives CDR1 MNHNS, CDR2 SASEGT. This CDR3 has 12 amino acids. CDR3 in amino acids: CASSGGWGGQVF. CDR3 nucleotide sequence: TGTGCCAGCAGTGGAGGATGGGGCGGTCAAGTCTTC.

The sample holds one count of this clone. The rearrangement joins TRBV11-3 to TRBJ2-7, with a possible D match to TRBD1 (8 bases). The CDR3 totals 15 residues. V was cut by 5 bases and J by 3 bases, with 17 bases left in between. Germline-derived CDR1 and CDR2 are SGHNT and YENEEA. CDR3 DNA sequence: TGTGCCAGCAGCCTAGCGGTGACAGGGGACTACGAGCAGTACTTC. Protein: CASSLAVTGDYEQYF. Together with reference TRBV11-3 and TRBJ2-7, the CDR3 gives the full variable domain: EAGVVQSPRYKIIEKKQPVAFWCNPISGHNTLYWYLQNLGQGPELLIRYENEEAVDDSQLPKDRFSAERLKGVDSTLKIQPAELGDSAVYLCASSLAVTGDYEQYFGPGTRLTVT.

There are many counts of this clone. A much larger clone is a single base away; this may be a read error. The J gene is TRBJ2-3, the V gene TRBV4-1, with D possibly being TRBD1 or TRBD2 (5 bases each). The ends were cut back, 6 bases at V and 4 bases at J, with 17 bases in the middle. Germline V gene data show CDR1 as MGHRA and CDR2 as YSYEKL. This CDR3 comprises 15 residues. CDR3 in DNA: TGCGCCAGCAGTAAGTCGGGGACCCGCGCAGATACGCAGTATTTT. It specifies CASSKSGTRADTQYF.

This clone was recorded at least ten times. The V call is TRBV18, the J call TRBJ2-1, with D perhaps matching TRBD1 (5 bases). CDR3 length: 15 residues. Germline V gives CDR1 KGHSH, CDR2 LQKENI. The ends were cut back, 6 bases at V and 0 bases at J, with 12 bases in the middle. The CDR3 DNA is TGTGCCAGCTCCCCAGTACAGGTCTCCTACAATGAGCAGTTCTTC. It yields the protein CASSPVQVSYNEQFF.

This clone came up many times. The chain couples TRBV7-2 to TRBJ2-1, with 7 positions matching TRBD2. J was trimmed by 0 bases and V by 6 bases; bases with no gene match: 5. CDR1 and CDR2 (germline): SGHTA, FQGNSA. The CDR3 has 15 amino acids. CDR3 sequence (DNA): TGTGCCAGCAGTTCCAGCGGGGCCTCCTACAATGAGCAGTTCTTC. Amino acid sequence: CASSSSGASYNEQFF.

This clone is labeled as medium-sized. The genes are TRBV20-1 and TRBJ2-7, with TRBD1 matching 7 bases. CDR1 DFQATT and CDR2 SNEGSKA come from the germline V gene (reference sequence). This CDR3 has 14 residues. The V gene end was trimmed by 5 bases and the J gene end by 0 bases; junction bases not matched to a gene: 7. The CDR3 DNA reads as TGCAGTGCTGTGGGGACAGCCAGCTCCTACGAGCAGTACTTC. Translated: CSAVGTASSYEQYF.

Sample share makes this clone medium-sized. The chain employs TRBV6-5 and TRBJ1-3, with D possibly TRBD1 on 5 matching bases. The CDR3 runs to 17 residues. Trimming removed 4 bases at V and 4 bases at J, with 20 bases between. Germline CDR1 and CDR2: MNHEY and SVGAGI. CDR3 nucleotides: TGTGCCAGCAGTTCCGGGACGGGACCCAACGACGGAAACACCATATATTTT. Its protein product is CASSSGTGPNDGNTIYF.

Many counts were recorded for this clone. V usage is TRBV20-1 and J usage is TRBJ1-6; 9 nucleotides line up with TRBD1. This CDR3 has 16 residues. The ends lost 0 bases at V and 5 bases at J; junction bases unmatched: 5. In germline, CDR1 is DFQATT, CDR2 SNEGSKA (reference sequence). CDR3 protein: CSAREPWTGDNSPLHF. CDR3 sequence (DNA): TGCAGTGCTAGAGAACCTTGGACAGGGGATAATTCACCCCTCCACTTT.

In this sample, this clone is medium-sized. The V and J genes are TRBV7-2 and TRBJ2-7, with 15 bases matching TRBD2. The CDR3 is made up of 17 amino acids. Per the germline V gene, CDR1 is SGHTA and CDR2 is FQGNSA. Trimming removed 0 bases from V and 3 bases from J; junction bases left unmatched: 3. CDR3 loop: CASSLATGLAGGYEQYF. The CDR3 DNA reads as TGTGCCAGCAGCTTAGCAACGGGACTAGCGGGAGGCTACGAGCAGTACTTC.

This clone was recorded many times. V and J are TRBV4-1 and TRBJ2-1, with TRBD2 matching 10 bases. The CDR3 totals 16 residues. Germline CDR1 and CDR2: MGHRA and YSYEKL. With V trimmed by 4 bases and J by 2 bases, 5 bases remained unmatched. In DNA form, the CDR3 reads TGCGCCAGCAGCCCATCAAGCGGGAGGGCCTACAATGAGCAGTTCTTC. The encoded protein is CASSPSSGRAYNEQFF.

This clone appeared many times. J is TRBJ2-7 and V is TRBV9; the match to TRBD1 covers 9 bases. V lost 4 bases, J lost 3 bases, and 8 bases stayed unmatched. The CDR3 totals 15 residues. Per the germline V gene, CDR1 is SGDLS and CDR2 is YYNGEE. The CDR3 protein is CASSPGDRESYEQYF. CDR3 coding DNA: TGTGCCAGCAGCCCCGGGGACAGGGAGAGCTACGAGCAGTACTTC.

This clone was recorded at least ten times. The chain employs TRBV6-1 and TRBJ2-5; tentatively, D is TRBD1 or TRBD2 (5 bases each). Trimming left V 6 bases short and J 3 bases short, with 11 bases between. Germline loops: CDR1 MNHNS, CDR2 SASEGT. The CDR3 consists of 13 residues. The CDR3 loop reads CASRTGTEETQYF. The DNA for the CDR3 is TGTGCCAGCAGAACCGGGACGGAAGAGACCCAGTACTTC.